This entry concerns a single T cell receptor beta chain. What it binds is not known. The source of the sample is a study of T-cell reconstitution after alpha-beta-depleted transplantation in children. For TCRbeta, the library was prepared with unique molecular identifiers. TCRdb re-derived calls from the PCR reads in MiXCR, one entry per CDR3 protein. This repertoire shows 500,000 or so distinct CDR3 sequences, approximately 10% found once; its top ten account for roughly 15%. Overall study results and limits: By one year post-transplant, T-cell counts and diversity largely arose from T cells that were newly produced. Several hundred rapidly expanded clones from non-depleted graft cells reportedly supplied alpha-beta T cells about two months post-transplant. Surviving recipient T cells and thymic progenitors accounted for the high day-60 TCRbeta diversity observed in some patients.

The receptor's source is a female patient between 2 and 15 years old who had a stem cell transplant for aplastic anemia, so the T cells may come from the graft donor. The sample here was PBMCs, mostly from graft donor cells, taken 180 days after TCRalphabeta/CD19-depleted stem cell transplant.

CDR3 coding DNA: TGTGCCAGCTCACTCGGCTCGGGGGGGCCGAAAGATACGCAGTATTTT. This translates into CASSLGSGGPKDTQYF. The chain joins TRBV18 to TRBJ2-3, with 8 bases identical to TRBD2. The CDR3 sequence is 16 residues long. Germline CDR1 reads KGHSH; CDR2 reads LQKENI. V lost 4 bases to trimming and J lost 5 bases; unmatched junction nucleotides: 11.